The 24 T cell receptor beta chains below all came from one sample that was sequenced in a study of OX40 agonist ivuxolimab in advanced cancers. The data were produced by immunoSEQ multiplex PCR, yet TCRdb's version contains in-frame clones alone and is incomplete. The sample contains more than 55,000 clones, more than 65% of which appear only once. Sample: CD4+ or CD8+ T cells sorted from blood, taken in a trial of the OX40 agonist ivuxolimab. These receptors were taken from an adult with an advanced solid tumor such as melanoma, head and neck, liver or kidney cancer.

The chain links TRBV27 to TRBJ1-5, with D possibly TRBD1 on 5 matching bases. The germline gives CDR1 MNHEY, CDR2 SMNVEV (reference sequence). The CDR3 has 14 residues. The V and J ends lost 2 bases and 6 bases respectively, with 11 bases between them. CDR3 region: CASSLSREVQPQHF. The CDR3 DNA follows: TGTGCCAGCAGTTTAAGCAGGGAGGTTCAGCCCCAGCATTTT.

The V and J genes are TRBV19 and TRBJ2-3, with 9 bases matching TRBD2. The CDR3 runs to 14 residues. The trim removed 6 bases at V and 2 bases at J, leaving 3 bases unmatched. Germline values: CDR1 LNHDA, CDR2 SQIVND (reference sequence). The CDR3 sequence: CASRSGGITDTQYF. The CDR3 nucleotides are TGTGCCAGTAGAAGCGGGGGGATCACAGATACGCAGTATTTT.

The rearrangement links TRBV5-1 to TRBJ1-6; 7 bases are shared with TRBD1. CDR1 SGHRS and CDR2 YFSETQ come from the germline V gene. The CDR3 contains 16 residues. With 3 bases clipped from V and 10 bases from J, the junction kept 13 bases outside the gene matches. The CDR3 DNA sequence: TGCGCCAGCAGCTCGGGAACAGGGGTAGATGGCTCACCCCTCCACTTT. This translates into CASSSGTGVDGSPLHF.

The chain employs TRBV27 and TRBJ2-7; 15 nucleotides align to TRBD2. V was pared by 4 bases and J by 10 bases, with 8 bases of the junction left unmatched. The CDR3 covers 15 residues. The germline gives CDR1 MNHEY, CDR2 SMNVEV (reference sequence). CDR3 amino acids: CASSWTSGRAQAQYF. Written as DNA, the CDR3 is TGTGCCAGCAGTTGGACTAGCGGGAGGGCCCAGGCCCAGTACTTC.

The chain couples TRBV6-6 to TRBJ2-1, with 11 positions matching TRBD2. CDR3 size: 14 residues. Looked up from germline, CDR1 is MNHNY and CDR2 is SVGAGI (reference sequence). The trim removed 5 bases at V and 5 bases at J, leaving 2 bases unmatched. CDR3 in DNA: TGTGCCAGCAGTGGGACTAGCGGAAACAATGAGCAGTTCTTC. Translated, it gives CASSGTSGNNEQFF.

A note on this clone: The junction departs from germline at one end; a sequencing error may be responsible. Other DNA sequences from this sample encode an identical CDR3 as well. The chain has TRBV5-1 and TRBJ2-7; perhaps TRBD1 as D (6 bases). The CDR3 is 14 residues long. Germline V gene lookup returns CDR1 SGHRS and CDR2 YFSETQ. The CDR3 nucleotides are TGTGCCAGCAGCTCAACAGGGAGCAGCTACGAGCAGTACTTC. Its translation: CASSSTGSSYEQYF. The complete variable domain, with remaining parts taken from reference TRBV5-1 and TRBJ2-7, reads KAGVTQTPRYLIKTRGQQVTLSCSPISGHRSVSWYQQTPGQGLQFLFEYFSETQRNKGNFPGRFSGRQFSNSRSEMNVSTLELGDSALYLCASSSTGSSYEQYFGPGTRLTVT.

This clone was recorded once. The chain employs TRBV28 and TRBJ2-1; 8 bases are shared with TRBD1. Germline-derived CDR1 and CDR2 are MDHEN and SYDVKM. The V gene end was trimmed by 3 bases and the J gene end by 5 bases; junction bases not matched to a gene: 9. The CDR3 length is 16 residues. The CDR3 DNA follows: TGTGCCAGCAGTTTTGTAGGACAGGGAAGAGACAATGAGCAGTTCTTC. Protein product: CASSFVGQGRDNEQFF.

The chain is built from TRBV12-5 and TRBJ2-3; TRBD2 agrees at 7 bases. V dropped 7 bases and J dropped 0; count of bases not matched to a gene: 7. Germline lookup yields CDR1 LGHNT and CDR2 FRNRAP. The CDR3 contains 15 residues. This chain's CDR3 is CASDLGGRSTDTQYF. DNA for the CDR3: TGTGCTAGTGATCTGGGGGGGAGGAGCACAGATACGCAGTATTTT.

V usage is TRBV29-1 and J usage is TRBJ2-7, with D possibly matching TRBD1 (6 bases). CDR3 size: 11 residues. The germline gives CDR1 SQVTM, CDR2 ANQGSEA. V gave up 2 bases and J gave up 4 bases, with 6 bases separating them. CDR3 in DNA: TGCAGCGTTGAAAGGGGGTACGAGCAGTACTTC. This codes for CSVERGYEQYF.

The chain recombines TRBV18 with TRBJ1-3; 9 nucleotides match TRBD1. CDR1 and CDR2 from the germline V gene are KGHSH and LQKENI. The CDR3 extends over 16 amino acids. J lost 2 bases, V lost 7 bases, and 9 bases had no gene match. The CDR3: CASLTGQGLPGNTIYF. CDR3 in DNA: TGTGCCAGCTTAACCGGACAGGGGCTCCCTGGAAACACCATATATTTT.

Turning to this clone: The sample contains more than one DNA sequence encoding this CDR3. The J gene is TRBJ1-5, the V gene TRBV5-5; D is uncertain. The CDR3 sequence is 13 residues long. V was pared by 1 base and J by 5 bases, with 7 bases between. The germline CDR1 and CDR2 sequences are SGHKS and YYEKEE (reference sequence). The CDR3 reads CASSLLWDQPQHF. As DNA, the CDR3 is TGTGCCAGCAGCTTGCTCTGGGATCAGCCCCAGCATTTT.

The J gene is TRBJ2-4, the V gene TRBV29-1; perhaps TRBD1 as D (6 bases). Between the trimmed V and J ends, which lost 8 bases and 8 bases, there was a span of 22 bases. Germline V gives CDR1 SQVTM, CDR2 ANQGSEA. The CDR3 consists of 14 residues. The CDR3 bases are TGCAGCTATCAGGGGACGTCTAGCCGGGACATTCAGTACTTC. Protein: CSYQGTSSRDIQYF.

This clone was detected only a few times. The chain couples TRBV25-1 to TRBJ2-7; 13 bases are shared with TRBD2. The CDR3 is 15 amino acids. V lost 4 bases to trimming and J lost 2 bases; unmatched junction nucleotides: 2. Germline loops: CDR1 MGHDK, CDR2 SYGVNS. This CDR3 reads CASSGLAGGAYEQYF. Here the CDR3 DNA reads TGTGCCAGCAGTGGACTAGCGGGAGGCGCCTACGAGCAGTACTTC.

The chain couples TRBV11-3 to TRBJ2-7; a possible D gene is TRBD1 (7 bases). Trimming left V 2 bases short and J 2 bases short, with 10 bases between. Looked up from germline, CDR1 is SGHNT and CDR2 is YENEEA. There are 14 residues in the CDR3. The CDR3, as DNA: TGTGCCAGCAGCTTACAGGGGGGCGCCTACGAGCAGTACTTC. This encodes CASSLQGGAYEQYF.

This clone came up a few times. The chain uses TRBV4-1 and TRBJ2-7; maybe TRBD1 (6 bases). Germline CDR1 reads MGHRA; CDR2 reads YSYEKL. Trimming pared 1 base from V and 1 base from J, leaving 11 bases between. The CDR3 is made up of 15 amino acids. The CDR3 region is CASSQVQGSSYEQYF. CDR3 nucleotide sequence: TGCGCCAGCAGCCAAGTACAGGGTTCTTCCTACGAGCAGTACTTC.

The chain couples TRBV4-3 to TRBJ1-2, with unresolved D. V gave up 4 bases and J gave up 8 bases, with 20 bases separating them. This CDR3 contains 15 residues. CDR1 and CDR2 from the germline V gene are LGHNA and YSLEER. The CDR3 spells CASSPAMEILGGYTF. The CDR3 region has the DNA TGCGCCAGCAGCCCCGCTATGGAGATTTTGGGAGGCTACACCTTC.

CDR3 region: CASSPRGGPYEQYF. The DNA of the CDR3 is TGTGCCAGCAGCCCCCGGGGGGGGCCCTACGAGCAGTACTTC. The rearrangement uses TRBV7-2 and TRBJ2-7; 8 bases agree with TRBD2. This CDR3 spans 14 amino acids. Germline-derived CDR1 and CDR2 are SGHTA and FQGNSA. The junction had 5 bases not matched to a gene; V was cut back by 5 bases and J by 2 bases.

This clone was picked up a small number of times. The chain recombines TRBV28 with TRBJ2-3; D is perhaps TRBD2 (6 bases). The CDR3 has 14 amino acids. Trimming removed 9 bases from V and 0 bases from J, with 13 bases in between. The V gene's germline CDR1 is MDHEN and CDR2 SYDVKM. DNA of the CDR3: TGTGCCAGTAGGGACTTGCTTAGCACAGATACGCAGTATTTT. Residues: CASRDLLSTDTQYF.

The chain couples TRBV27 to TRBJ2-7; 11 nucleotides agree with TRBD1. Trimming cost V 4 bases and J 4 bases; bases outside gene matches: 6. Germline CDR1 reads MNHEY; CDR2 reads SMNVEV (reference sequence). The CDR3 loop spans 15 amino acids. CDR3 in DNA: TGTGCCAGCAGTTCAGGACAGGGGGCACAATACGAGCAGTACTTC. Translation gives CASSSGQGAQYEQYF.

The chain uses TRBV30 and TRBJ2-3; TRBD1 or TRBD2 may be the D gene (5 bases each). Germline V gene data show CDR1 as GTSNPN and CDR2 as SVGIG (reference sequence). V was clipped by 1 base and J by 1 base, with 9 bases between them. The CDR3 runs 14 residues. The CDR3 sequence: CAWSGGWGTDTQYF. The CDR3 DNA reads TGTGCCTGGAGTGGGGGGTGGGGCACAGATACGCAGTATTTT. Looking up the rest from reference TRBV30 and TRBJ2-3 gives the full variable domain: SQTIHQWPATLVQPVGSPLSLECTVEGTSNPNLYWYRQAAGRGLQLLFYSVGIGQISSEVPQNLSASRPQDRQFILSSKKLLLSDSGFYLCAWSGGWGTDTQYFGPGTRLTVL.

The genes are TRBV15 and TRBJ2-7; 7 positions match TRBD1. The CDR3 has 14 amino acids. Germline trimming cut 0 bases from V and 1 base from J; bases unmatched to any gene: 0. The germline CDR1 and CDR2 sequences are LNHNV and YYDKDF (reference sequence). The CDR3 bases are TGTGCCACCAGCAGAGAACAGGGGTCCTACGAGCAGTACTTC. It yields the protein CATSREQGSYEQYF.

The J gene is TRBJ2-5, the V gene TRBV18; D not resolved. Germline V gives CDR1 KGHSH, CDR2 LQKENI. The CDR3 is made up of 13 amino acids. The V end lost 3 bases, the J end lost 3 bases, and 8 bases lay between the germline ends. As DNA, the CDR3 is TGTGCCAGCTCACCCGGGCAGAAAGAGACCCAGTACTTC. It is translated as CASSPGQKETQYF. Complete variable domain (other parts from reference TRBV18 and TRBJ2-5): NAGVMQNPRHLVRRRGQEARLRCSPMKGHSHVYWYRQLPEEGLKFMVYLQKENIIDESGMPKERFSAEFPKEGPSILRIQQVVRGDSAAYFCASSPGQKETQYFGPGTRLLVL.

This rearrangement joins TRBV4-2 to TRBJ1-4; perhaps TRBD1 as D (6 bases). The V gene lost 5 bases and the J gene lost 7 bases, with 11 bases spanning the gap. Germline V gene sequence: CDR1 LGHNA, CDR2 YNFKEQ. The CDR3 totals 13 residues. The CDR3 protein is CASSLVGGEKLFF. The CDR3 nucleotides read TGTGCCAGCAGCTTGGTAGGGGGTGAAAAACTGTTTTTT.

V and J are TRBV15 and TRBJ2-5, with 7 bases aligning to TRBD1. The length of the CDR3 is 16 residues. The ends lost 4 bases at V and 1 base at J; junction bases unmatched: 9. The germline V gene has CDR1 LNHNV and CDR2 YYDKDF (reference sequence). The CDR3 DNA follows: TGTGCCACCAGCACCCTTCTCGGGACAGCCCAAGAGACCCAGTACTTC. Translated: CATSTLLGTAQETQYF.